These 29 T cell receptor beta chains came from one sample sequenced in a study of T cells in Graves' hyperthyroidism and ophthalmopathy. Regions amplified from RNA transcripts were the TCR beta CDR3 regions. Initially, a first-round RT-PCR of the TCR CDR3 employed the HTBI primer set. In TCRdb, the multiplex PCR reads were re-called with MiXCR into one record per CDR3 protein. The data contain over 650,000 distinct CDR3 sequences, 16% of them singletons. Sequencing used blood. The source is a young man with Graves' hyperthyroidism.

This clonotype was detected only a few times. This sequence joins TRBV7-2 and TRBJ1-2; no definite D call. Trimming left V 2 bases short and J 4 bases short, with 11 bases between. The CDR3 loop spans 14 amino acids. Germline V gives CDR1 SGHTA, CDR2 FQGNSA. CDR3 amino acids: CASSLKGSGYGYTF. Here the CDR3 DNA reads TGTGCCAGCAGCTTAAAGGGATCCGGCTATGGCTACACCTTC. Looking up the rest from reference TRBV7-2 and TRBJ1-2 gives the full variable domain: GAGVSQSPSNKVTEKGKDVELRCDPISGHTALYWYRQSLGQGLEFLIYFQGNSAPDKSGLPSDRFSAERTGGSVSTLTIQRTQQEDSAVYLCASSLKGSGYGYTFGSGTRLTVV.

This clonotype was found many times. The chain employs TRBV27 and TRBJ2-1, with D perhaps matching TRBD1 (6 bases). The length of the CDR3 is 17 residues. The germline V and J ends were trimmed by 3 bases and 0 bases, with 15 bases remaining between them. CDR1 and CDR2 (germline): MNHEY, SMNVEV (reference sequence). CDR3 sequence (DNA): TGTGCCAGCAGTTTGGGGGCGGTGCAGAGCTCCTACAATGAGCAGTTCTTC. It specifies CASSLGAVQSSYNEQFF.

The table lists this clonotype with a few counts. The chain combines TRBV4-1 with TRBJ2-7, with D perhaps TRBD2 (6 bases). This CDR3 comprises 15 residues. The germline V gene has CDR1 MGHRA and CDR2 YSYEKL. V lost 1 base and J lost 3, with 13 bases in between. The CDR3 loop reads CASSQVPRTNYEQYF. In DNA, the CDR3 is TGCGCCAGCAGCCAAGTACCTCGGACTAACTACGAGCAGTACTTC.

In DNA, the CDR3 is TGTGCCAGCACCAGCCCCCACAGGACAGGGGCTGTTCAGCAGTTCTTC. Residues: CASTSPHRTGAVQQFF. This chain links TRBV25-1 with TRBJ2-1; TRBD1 matches at 9 bases. The J segment lost 11 bases and the V segment lost 7 bases, leaving 18 bases of the junction unmatched. Germline CDR1 reads MGHDK; CDR2 reads SYGVNS. This CDR3 is 16 amino acids long.

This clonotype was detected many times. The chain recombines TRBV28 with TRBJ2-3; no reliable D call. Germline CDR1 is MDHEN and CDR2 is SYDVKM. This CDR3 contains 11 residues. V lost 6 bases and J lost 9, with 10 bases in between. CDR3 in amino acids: CASSPDRTQYF. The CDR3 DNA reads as TGTGCCAGCAGCCCAGATAGGACGCAGTATTTT.

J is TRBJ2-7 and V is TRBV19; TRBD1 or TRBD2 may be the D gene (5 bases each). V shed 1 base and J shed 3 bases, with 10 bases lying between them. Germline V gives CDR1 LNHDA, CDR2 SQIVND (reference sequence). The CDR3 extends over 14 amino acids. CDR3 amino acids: CASSIVGTGYEQYF. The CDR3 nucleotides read TGTGCCAGTAGTATAGTAGGGACCGGCTACGAGCAGTACTTC.

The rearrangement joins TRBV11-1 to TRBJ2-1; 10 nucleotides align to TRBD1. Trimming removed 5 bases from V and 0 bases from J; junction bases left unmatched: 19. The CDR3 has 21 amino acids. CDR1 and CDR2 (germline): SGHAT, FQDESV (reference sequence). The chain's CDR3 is CASSTSGQGESRKSSYNEQFF. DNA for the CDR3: TGTGCCAGCAGCACCTCAGGACAGGGGGAGAGTCGGAAGAGCTCCTACAATGAGCAGTTCTTC.

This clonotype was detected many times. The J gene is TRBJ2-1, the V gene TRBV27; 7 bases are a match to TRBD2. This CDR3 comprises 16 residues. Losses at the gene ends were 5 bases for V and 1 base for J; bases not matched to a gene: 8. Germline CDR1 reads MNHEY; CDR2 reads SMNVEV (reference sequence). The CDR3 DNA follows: TGTGCCAGCAGTCCATGGCTAGCGGCATCCTACAATGAGCAGTTCTTC. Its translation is CASSPWLAASYNEQFF.

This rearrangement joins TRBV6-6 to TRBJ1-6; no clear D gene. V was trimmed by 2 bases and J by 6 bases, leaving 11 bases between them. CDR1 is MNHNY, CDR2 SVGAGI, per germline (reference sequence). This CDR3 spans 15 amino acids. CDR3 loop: CASSYPSRTNSPLHF. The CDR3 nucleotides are TGTGCCAGCAGTTACCCATCCAGGACTAATTCACCCCTCCACTTT.

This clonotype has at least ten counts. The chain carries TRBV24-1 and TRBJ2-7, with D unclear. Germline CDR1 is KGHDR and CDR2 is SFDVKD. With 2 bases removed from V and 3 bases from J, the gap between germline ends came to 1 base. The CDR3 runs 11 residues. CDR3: CATSDYYEQYF. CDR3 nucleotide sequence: TGTGCCACCAGTGATTACTACGAGCAGTACTTC.

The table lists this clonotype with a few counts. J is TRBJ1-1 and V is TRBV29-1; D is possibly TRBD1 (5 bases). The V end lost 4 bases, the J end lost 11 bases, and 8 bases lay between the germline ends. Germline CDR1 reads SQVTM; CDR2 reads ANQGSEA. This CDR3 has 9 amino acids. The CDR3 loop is CSVAPGAFF. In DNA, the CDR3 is TGCAGCGTTGCCCCAGGGGCTTTCTTT.

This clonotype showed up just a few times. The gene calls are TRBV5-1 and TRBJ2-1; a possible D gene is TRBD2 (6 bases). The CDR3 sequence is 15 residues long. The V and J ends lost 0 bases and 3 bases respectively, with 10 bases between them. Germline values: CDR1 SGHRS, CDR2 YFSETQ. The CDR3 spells CASSLDGGDYNEQFF. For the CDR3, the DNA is TGCGCCAGCAGCTTGGACGGGGGAGACTACAATGAGCAGTTCTTC.

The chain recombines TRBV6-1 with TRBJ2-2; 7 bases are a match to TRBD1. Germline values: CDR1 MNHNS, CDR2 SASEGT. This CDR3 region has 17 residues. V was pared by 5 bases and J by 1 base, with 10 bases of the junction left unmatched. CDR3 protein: CASSTPTGDKNTGELFF. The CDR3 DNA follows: TGTGCCAGCAGTACCCCTACAGGGGATAAGAACACCGGGGAGCTGTTTTTT.

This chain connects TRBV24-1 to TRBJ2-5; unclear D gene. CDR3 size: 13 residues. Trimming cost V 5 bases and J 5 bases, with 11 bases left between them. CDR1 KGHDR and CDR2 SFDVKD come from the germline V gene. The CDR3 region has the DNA TGTGCCACCAGTGTGACGGCCGGGGAGACCCAGTACTTC. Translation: CATSVTAGETQYF.

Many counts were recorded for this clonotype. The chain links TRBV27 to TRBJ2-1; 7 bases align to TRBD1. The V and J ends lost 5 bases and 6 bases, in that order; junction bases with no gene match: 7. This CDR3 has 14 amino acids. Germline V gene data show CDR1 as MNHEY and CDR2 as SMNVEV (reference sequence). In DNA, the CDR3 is TGTGCCAGCAGTCCAATGGACAGGCCCAATGAGCAGTTCTTC. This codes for CASSPMDRPNEQFF.

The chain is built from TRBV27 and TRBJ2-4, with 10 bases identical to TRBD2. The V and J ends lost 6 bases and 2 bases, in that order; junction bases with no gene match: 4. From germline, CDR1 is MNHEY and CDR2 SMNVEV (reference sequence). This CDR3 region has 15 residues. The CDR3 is CASSLAGETKNIQYF. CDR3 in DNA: TGTGCCAGCAGCCTAGCGGGAGAAACCAAAAACATTCAGTACTTC.

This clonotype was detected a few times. The CDR3 reads CAWVDRGNMNTEAFF. The CDR3 region has the DNA TGTGCCTGGGTGGACAGGGGCAACATGAACACTGAAGCTTTCTTT. This sequence joins TRBV30 and TRBJ1-1, with 9 positions matching TRBD1. CDR1 GTSNPN and CDR2 SVGIG come from the germline V gene (reference sequence). The CDR3 is 15 residues long. Germline trimming cut 5 bases from V and 0 bases from J; bases unmatched to any gene: 7.

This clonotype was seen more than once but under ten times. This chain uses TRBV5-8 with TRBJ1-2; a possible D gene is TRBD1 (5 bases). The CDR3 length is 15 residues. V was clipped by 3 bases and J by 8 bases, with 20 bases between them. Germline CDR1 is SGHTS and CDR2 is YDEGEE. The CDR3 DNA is TGTGCCAGCAGCTCACCAAGACGGACATCGAGAGGCTACACCTTC. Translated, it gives CASSSPRRTSRGYTF.

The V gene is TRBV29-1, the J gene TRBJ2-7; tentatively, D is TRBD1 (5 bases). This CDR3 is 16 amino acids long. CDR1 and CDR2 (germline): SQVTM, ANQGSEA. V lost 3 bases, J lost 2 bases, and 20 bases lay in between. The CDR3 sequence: CSVEGVWTQVAYEQYF. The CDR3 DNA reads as TGCAGCGTTGAGGGTGTATGGACACAGGTCGCCTACGAGCAGTACTTC.

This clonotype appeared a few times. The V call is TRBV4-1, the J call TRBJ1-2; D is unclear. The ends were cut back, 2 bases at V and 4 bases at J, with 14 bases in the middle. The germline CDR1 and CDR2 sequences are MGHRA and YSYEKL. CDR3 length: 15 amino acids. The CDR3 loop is CASSQFWRQLYGYTF. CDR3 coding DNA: TGCGCCAGCAGCCAATTCTGGCGGCAGCTCTATGGCTACACCTTC.

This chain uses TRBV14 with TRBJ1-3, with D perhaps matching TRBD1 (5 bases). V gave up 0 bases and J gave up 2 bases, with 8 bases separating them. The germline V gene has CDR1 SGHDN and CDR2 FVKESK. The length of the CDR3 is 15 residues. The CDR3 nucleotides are TGTGCCAGCAGCCAAGATTGGGGACCTGGAAACACCATATATTTT. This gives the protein CASSQDWGPGNTIYF.

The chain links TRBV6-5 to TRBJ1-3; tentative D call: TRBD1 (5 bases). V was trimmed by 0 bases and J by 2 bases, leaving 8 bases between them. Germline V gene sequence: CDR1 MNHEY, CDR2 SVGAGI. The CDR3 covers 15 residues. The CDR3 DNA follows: TGTGCCAGCAGTTACTCAGAGGGACCTGGAAACACCATATATTTT. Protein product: CASSYSEGPGNTIYF.

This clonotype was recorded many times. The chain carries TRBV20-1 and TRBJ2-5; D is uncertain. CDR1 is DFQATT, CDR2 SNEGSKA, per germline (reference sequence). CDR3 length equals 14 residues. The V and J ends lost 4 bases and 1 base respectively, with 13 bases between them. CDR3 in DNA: TGCAGTGCTACCGGTGGGCCGAGCCAAGAGACCCAGTACTTC. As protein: CSATGGPSQETQYF.

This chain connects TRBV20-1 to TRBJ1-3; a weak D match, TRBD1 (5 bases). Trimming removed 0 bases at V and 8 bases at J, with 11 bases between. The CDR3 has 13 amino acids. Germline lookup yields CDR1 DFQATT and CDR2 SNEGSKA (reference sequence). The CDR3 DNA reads TGCAGTGCTAGAGAGGGACTGCCTGACACCATATATTTT. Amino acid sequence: CSAREGLPDTIYF.

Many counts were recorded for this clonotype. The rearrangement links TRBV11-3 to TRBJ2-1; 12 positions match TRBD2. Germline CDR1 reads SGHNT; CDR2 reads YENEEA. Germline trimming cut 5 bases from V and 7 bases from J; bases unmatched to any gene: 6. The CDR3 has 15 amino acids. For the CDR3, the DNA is TGTGCCAGCAGCCGGACTAGCGGGGACCTAAATGAGCAGTTCTTC. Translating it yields CASSRTSGDLNEQFF.

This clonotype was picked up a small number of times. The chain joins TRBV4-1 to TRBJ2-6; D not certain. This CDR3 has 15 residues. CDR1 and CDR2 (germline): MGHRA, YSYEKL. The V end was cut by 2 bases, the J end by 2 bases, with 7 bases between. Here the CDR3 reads CASSQIPTGANVLTF. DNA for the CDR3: TGCGCCAGCAGCCAAATCCCCACTGGGGCCAACGTCCTGACTTTC.

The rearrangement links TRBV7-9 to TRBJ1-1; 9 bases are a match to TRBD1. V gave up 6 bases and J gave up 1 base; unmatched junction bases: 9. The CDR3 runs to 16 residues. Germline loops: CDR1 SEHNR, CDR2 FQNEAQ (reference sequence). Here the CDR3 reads CASRWGQGRENTEAFF. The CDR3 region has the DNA TGTGCCAGCAGATGGGGACAGGGCAGAGAGAACACTGAAGCTTTCTTT.

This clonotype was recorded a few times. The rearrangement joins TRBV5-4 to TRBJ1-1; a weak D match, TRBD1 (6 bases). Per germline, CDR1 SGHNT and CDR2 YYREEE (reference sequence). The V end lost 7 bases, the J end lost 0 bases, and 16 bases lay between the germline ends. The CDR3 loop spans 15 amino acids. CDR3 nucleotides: TGTGCCAGCGGGGGGGGCGTCCCCATGAACACTGAAGCTTTCTTT. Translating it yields CASGGGVPMNTEAFF.

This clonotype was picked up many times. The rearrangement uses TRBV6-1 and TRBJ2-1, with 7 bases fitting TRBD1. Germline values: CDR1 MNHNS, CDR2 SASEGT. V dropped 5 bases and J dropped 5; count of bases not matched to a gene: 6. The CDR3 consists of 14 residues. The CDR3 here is CASSWDRSNNEQFF. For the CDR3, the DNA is TGTGCCAGCAGTTGGGACAGATCTAACAATGAGCAGTTCTTC.